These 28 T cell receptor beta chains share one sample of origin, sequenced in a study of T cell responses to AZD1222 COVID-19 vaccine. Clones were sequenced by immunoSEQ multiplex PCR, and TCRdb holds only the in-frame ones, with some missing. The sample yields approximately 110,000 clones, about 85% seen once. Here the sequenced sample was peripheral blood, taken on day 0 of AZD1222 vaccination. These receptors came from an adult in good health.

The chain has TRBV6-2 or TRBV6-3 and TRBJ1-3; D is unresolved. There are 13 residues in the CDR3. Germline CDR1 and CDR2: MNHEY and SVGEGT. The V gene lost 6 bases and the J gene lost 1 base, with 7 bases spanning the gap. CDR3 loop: CASSPNSGNTIYF. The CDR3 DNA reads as TGTGCCAGCAGCCCGAATTCTGGAAACACCATATATTTT.

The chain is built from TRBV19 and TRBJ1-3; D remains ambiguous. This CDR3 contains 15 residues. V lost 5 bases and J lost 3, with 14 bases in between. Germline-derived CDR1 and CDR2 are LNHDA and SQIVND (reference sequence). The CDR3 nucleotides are TGTGCCAGTAGTGGACTGAGACAATTTGGAAACACCATATATTTT. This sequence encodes CASSGLRQFGNTIYF.

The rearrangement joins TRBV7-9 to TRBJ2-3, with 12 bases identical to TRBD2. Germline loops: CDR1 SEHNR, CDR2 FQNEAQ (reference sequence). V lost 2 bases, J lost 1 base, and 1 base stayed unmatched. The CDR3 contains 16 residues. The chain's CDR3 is CASSLRTSGGTDTQYF. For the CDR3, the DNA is TGTGCCAGCAGCTTACGGACTAGCGGGGGCACAGATACGCAGTATTTT.

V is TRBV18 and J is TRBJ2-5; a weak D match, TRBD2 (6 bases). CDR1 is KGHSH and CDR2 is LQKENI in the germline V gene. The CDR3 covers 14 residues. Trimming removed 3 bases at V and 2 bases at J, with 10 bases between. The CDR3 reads CASSPPGTQETQYF. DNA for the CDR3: TGTGCCAGCTCACCCCCGGGGACTCAAGAGACCCAGTACTTC. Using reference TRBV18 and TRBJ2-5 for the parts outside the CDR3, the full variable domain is NAGVMQNPRHLVRRRGQEARLRCSPMKGHSHVYWYRQLPEEGLKFMVYLQKENIIDESGMPKERFSAEFPKEGPSILRIQQVVRGDSAAYFCASSPPGTQETQYFGPGTRLLVL.

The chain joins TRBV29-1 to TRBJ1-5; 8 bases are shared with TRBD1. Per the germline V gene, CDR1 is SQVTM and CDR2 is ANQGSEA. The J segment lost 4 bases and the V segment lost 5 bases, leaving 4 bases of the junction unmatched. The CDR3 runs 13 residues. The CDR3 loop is CSVTTGANQPQHF. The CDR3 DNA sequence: TGCAGCGTTACGACAGGGGCAAATCAGCCCCAGCATTTT.

The CDR3 DNA is TGTGCCATCAGATCGCCACAAGAAGGGGGGCAGCGGAATTCACCCCTCCACTTT. Translating gives CAIRSPQEGGQRNSPLHF. V and J are TRBV10-3 and TRBJ1-6; the D gene is possibly TRBD1 (6 bases). From germline, CDR1 is ENHRY and CDR2 SYGVKD. This CDR3 contains 18 residues. The germline V and J ends were trimmed by 6 bases and 7 bases, with 25 bases remaining between them.

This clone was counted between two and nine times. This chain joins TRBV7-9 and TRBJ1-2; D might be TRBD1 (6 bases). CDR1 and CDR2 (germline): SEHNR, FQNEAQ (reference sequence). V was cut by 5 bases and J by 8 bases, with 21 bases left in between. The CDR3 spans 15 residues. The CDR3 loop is CASSQTTGYDGGYTF. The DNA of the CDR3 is TGTGCCAGCAGCCAAACTACAGGGTATGACGGCGGCTACACCTTC.

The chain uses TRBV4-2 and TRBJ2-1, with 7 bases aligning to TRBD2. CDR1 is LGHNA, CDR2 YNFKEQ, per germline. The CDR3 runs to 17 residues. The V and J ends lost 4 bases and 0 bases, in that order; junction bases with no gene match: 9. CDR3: CASSPTFGGSSYNEQFF. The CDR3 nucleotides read TGTGCCAGCAGCCCCACGTTCGGGGGGAGCTCCTACAATGAGCAGTTCTTC.

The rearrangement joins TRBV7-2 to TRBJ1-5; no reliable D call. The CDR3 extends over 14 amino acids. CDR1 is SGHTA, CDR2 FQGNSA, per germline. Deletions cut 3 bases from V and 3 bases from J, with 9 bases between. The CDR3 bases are TGTGCCAGCAGCTTTGGACCTACCAATCAGCCCCAGCATTTT. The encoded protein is CASSFGPTNQPQHF.

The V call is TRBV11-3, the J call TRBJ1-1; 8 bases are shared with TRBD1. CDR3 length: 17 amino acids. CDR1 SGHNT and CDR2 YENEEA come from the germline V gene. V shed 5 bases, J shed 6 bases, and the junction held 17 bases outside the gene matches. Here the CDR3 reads CASSDPVLYRGRAEAFF. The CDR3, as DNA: TGTGCCAGCAGCGACCCCGTTCTCTACAGGGGGAGAGCTGAAGCTTTCTTT.

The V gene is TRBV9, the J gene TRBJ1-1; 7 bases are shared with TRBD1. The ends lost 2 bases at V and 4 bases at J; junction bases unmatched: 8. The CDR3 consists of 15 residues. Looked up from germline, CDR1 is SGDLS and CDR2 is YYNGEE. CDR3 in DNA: TGTGCCAGCAGCGTCGGACAGGCATTAGGCACTGAAGCTTTCTTT. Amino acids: CASSVGQALGTEAFF.

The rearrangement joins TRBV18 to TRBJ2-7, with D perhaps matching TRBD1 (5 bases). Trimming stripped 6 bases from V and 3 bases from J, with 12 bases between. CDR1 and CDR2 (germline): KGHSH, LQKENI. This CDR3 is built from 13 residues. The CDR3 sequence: CASSYQDNYEQYF. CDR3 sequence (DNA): TGTGCCAGCTCCTATCAGGACAACTACGAGCAGTACTTC.

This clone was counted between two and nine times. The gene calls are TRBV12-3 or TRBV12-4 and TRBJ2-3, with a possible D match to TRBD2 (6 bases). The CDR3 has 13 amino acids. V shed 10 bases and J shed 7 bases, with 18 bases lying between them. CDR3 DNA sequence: TGTGCCACCTCTACGGGAGCCCGTTATACGCAGTATTTT. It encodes CATSTGARYTQYF.

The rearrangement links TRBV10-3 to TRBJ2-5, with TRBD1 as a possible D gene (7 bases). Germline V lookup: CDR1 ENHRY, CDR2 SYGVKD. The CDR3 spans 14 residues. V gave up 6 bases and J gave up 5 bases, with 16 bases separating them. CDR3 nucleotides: TGTGCCATCAGCCCCCAGGGGGGAGCCGAGACCCAGTACTTC. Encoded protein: CAISPQGGAETQYF.

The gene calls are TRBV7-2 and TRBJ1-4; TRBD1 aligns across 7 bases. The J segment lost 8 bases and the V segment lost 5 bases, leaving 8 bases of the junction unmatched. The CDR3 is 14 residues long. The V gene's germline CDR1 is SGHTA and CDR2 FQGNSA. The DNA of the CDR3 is TGTGCCAGCAGCATCATCCGGGACAGAGAAAAACTGTTTTTT. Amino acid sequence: CASSIIRDREKLFF.

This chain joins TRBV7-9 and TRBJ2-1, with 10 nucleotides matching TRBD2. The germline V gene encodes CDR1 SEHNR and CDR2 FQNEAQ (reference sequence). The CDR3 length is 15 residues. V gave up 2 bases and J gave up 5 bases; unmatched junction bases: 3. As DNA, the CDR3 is TGTGCCAGCAGCTTAACTAGCGGGGATAACAATGAGCAGTTCTTC. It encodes CASSLTSGDNNEQFF.

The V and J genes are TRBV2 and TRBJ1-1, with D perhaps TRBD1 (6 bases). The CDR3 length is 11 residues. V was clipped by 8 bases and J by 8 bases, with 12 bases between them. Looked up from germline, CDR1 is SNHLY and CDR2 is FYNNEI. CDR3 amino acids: CASGRGAEAFF. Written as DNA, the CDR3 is TGTGCCAGCGGCAGGGGTGCGGAAGCTTTCTTT.

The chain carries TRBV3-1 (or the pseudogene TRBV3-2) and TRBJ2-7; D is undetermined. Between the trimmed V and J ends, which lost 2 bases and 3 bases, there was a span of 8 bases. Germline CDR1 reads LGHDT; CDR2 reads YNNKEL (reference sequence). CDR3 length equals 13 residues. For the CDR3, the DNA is TGTGCCAGCAGCCAACTCCCCTACTACGAGCAGTACTTC. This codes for CASSQLPYYEQYF.

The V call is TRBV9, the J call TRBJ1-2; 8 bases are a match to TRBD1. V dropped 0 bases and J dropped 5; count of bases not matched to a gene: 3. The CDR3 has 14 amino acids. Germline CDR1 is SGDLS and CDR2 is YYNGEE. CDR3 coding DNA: TGTGCCAGCAGCGTAGACACAGGGGGTTATGGCTACACCTTC. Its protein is CASSVDTGGYGYTF. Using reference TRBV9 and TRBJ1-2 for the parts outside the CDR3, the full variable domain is DSGVTQTPKHLITATGQRVTLRCSPRSGDLSVYWYQQSLDQGLQFLIQYYNGEERAKGNILERFSAQQFPDLHSELNLSSLELGDSALYFCASSVDTGGYGYTFGSGTRLTVV.

As DNA, the CDR3 is TGTGCCAGTAGTATTGTAAGGGACTCTGGGGCCAACGTCCTGACTTTC. Its protein is CASSIVRDSGANVLTF. The chain couples TRBV19 to TRBJ2-6; unclear D gene. V was clipped by 3 bases and J by 0 bases, with 9 bases between them. The CDR3 contains 16 residues. CDR1 and CDR2 from the germline V gene are LNHDA and SQIVND (reference sequence). Full variable domain (missing parts from reference TRBV19 and TRBJ2-6): DGGITQSPKYLFRKEGQNVTLSCEQNLNHDAMYWYRQDPGQGLRLIYYSQIVNDFQKGDIAEGYSVSREKKESFPLTVTSAQKNPTAFYLCASSIVRDSGANVLTFGAGSRLTVL.

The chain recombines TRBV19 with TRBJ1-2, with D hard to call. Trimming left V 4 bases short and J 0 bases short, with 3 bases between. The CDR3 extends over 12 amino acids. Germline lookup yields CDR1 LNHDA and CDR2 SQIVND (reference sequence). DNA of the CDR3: TGTGCCAGTAGTACGTCTAACTATGGCTACACCTTC. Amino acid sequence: CASSTSNYGYTF.

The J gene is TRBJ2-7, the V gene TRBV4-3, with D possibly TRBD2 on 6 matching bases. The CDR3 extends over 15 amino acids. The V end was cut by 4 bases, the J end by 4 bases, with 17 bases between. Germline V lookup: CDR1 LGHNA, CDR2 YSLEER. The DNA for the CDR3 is TGCGCCAGCAGCCCTCTGGGTAAAGGGAGGTACGAGCAGTACTTC. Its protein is CASSPLGKGRYEQYF.

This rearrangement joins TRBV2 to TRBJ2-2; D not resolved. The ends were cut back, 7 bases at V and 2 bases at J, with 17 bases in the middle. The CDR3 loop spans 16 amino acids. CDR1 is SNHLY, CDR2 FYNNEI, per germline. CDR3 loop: CASTQEAATNTGELFF. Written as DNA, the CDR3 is TGTGCCAGCACTCAAGAAGCAGCGACAAACACCGGGGAGCTGTTTTTT.

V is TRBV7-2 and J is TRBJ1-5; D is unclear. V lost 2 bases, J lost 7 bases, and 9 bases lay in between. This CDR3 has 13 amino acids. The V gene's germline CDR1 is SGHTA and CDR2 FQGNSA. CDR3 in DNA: TGTGCCAGCAGCTTAACCGTAAGGCAGCCCCAGCATTTT. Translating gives CASSLTVRQPQHF.

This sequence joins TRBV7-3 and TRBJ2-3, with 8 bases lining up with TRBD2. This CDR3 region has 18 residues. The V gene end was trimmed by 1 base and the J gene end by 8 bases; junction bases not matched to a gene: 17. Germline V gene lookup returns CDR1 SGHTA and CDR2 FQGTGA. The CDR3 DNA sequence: TGTGCCAGCAGCTTAAACGGGGGACCGGGACTAGGATTAGGTACGCAGTATTTT. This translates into CASSLNGGPGLGLGTQYF.

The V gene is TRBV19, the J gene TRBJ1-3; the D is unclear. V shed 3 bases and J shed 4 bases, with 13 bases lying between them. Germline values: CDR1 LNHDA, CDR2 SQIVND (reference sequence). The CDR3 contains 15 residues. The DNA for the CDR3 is TGTGCCAGTAGTATTCTCGGGAGCCCCGGAAACACCATATATTTT. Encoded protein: CASSILGSPGNTIYF.

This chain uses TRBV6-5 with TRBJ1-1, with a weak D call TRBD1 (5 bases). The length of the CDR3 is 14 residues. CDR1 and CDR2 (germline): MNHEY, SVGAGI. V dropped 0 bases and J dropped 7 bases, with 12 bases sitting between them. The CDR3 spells CASSYSTGGSEAFF. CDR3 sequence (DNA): TGTGCCAGCAGTTACTCCACCGGGGGTAGTGAAGCTTTCTTT.

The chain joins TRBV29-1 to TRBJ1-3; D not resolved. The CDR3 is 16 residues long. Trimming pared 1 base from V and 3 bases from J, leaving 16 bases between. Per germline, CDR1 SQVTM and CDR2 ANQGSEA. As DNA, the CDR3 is TGCAGCGTTGAAGGGGTAAGGGAAGGAGTTGGAAACACCATATATTTT. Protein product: CSVEGVREGVGNTIYF.